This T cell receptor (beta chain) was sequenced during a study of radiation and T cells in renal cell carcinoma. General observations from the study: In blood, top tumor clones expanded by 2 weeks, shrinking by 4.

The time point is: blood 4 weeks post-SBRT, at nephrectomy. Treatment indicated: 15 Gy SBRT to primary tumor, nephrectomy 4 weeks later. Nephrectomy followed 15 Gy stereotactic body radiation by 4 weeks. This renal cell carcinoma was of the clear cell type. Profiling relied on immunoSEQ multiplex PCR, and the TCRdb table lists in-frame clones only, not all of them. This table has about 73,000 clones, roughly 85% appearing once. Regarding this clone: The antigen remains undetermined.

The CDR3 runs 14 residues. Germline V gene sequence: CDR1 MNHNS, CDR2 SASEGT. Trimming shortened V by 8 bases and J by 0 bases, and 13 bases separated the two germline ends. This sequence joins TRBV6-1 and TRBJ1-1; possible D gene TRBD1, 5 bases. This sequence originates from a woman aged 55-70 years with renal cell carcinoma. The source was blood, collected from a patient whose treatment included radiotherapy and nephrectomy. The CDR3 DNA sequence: TGTGCCAGCCAGATGGGGGGGATGAACACTGAAGCTTTCTTT. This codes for CASQMGGMNTEAFF.